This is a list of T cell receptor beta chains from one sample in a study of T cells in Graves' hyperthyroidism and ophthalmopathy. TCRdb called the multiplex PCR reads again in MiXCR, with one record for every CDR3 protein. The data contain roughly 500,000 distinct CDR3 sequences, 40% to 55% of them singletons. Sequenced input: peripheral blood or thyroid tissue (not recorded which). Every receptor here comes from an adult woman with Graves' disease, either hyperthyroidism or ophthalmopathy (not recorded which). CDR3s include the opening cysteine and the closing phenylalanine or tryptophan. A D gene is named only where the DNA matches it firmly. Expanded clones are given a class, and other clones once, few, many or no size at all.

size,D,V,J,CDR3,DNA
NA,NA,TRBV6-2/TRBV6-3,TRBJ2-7,CASSSAGLSYEQYF,TGTGCCAGCAGTTCAGCAGGACTCTCCTACGAGCAGTACTTC
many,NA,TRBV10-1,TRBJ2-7,CASSGGGDSYEQYF,TGCGCCAGCAGTGGAGGGGGGGACTCCTACGAGCAGTACTTC
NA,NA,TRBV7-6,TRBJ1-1,CASSDSGSGTEAFF,TGTGCCAGCAGCGACTCAGGTTCGGGGACTGAAGCTTTCTTT
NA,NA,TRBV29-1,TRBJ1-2,CSVDRPAGYGHTF,TGCAGCGTCGACCGGCCTGCGGGCTATGGCCACACCTTC
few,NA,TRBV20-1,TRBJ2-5,CSAPTLQGTETQYF,TGCAGTGCCCCAACTCTTCAGGGGACGGAGACCCAGTACTTC
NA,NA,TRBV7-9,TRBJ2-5,CASSHAPGTETQYF,TGTGCCAGCAGTCACGCACCAGGGACAGAGACCCAGTACTTC
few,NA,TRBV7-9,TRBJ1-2,CASSDRASDGYTF,TGTGCCAGCAGCGACCGAGCGTCGGATGGCTACACCTTC
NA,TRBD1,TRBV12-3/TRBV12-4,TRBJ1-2,CASTHTGGFFGYTF,TGTGCCAGCACCCACACAGGGGGCTTCTTTGGCTACACCTTC
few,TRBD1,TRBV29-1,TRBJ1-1,CSESTGVGTEAFF,TGCAGCGAGTCGACAGGGGTTGGTACTGAAGCTTTCTTT
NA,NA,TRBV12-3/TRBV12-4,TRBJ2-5,CASSFSQTQYF,TGTGCCAGCAGTTTTTCGCAGACCCAGTACTTC
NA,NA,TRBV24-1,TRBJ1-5,CATSETTGTTHQPQHF,TGTGCCACCAGTGAAACTACCGGGACGACCCATCAGCCCCAGCATTTT
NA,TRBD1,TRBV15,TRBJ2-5,CATTTGTVGKETQYF,TGTGCCACCACAACCGGGACAGTAGGAAAAGAGACCCAGTACTTC
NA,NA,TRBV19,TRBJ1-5,CARPRGPSNQPQHF,TGTGCTAGACCCCGGGGACCTTCCAATCAGCCCCAGCATTTT
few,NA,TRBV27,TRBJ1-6,CASSFSRHSSPLHF,TGTGCCAGCAGTTTTTCGAGACATAGCTCACCCCTCCACTTT
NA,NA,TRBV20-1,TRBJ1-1,CSALRDTEAFF,TGCAGTGCCCTGCGGGACACTGAAGCTTTCTTT
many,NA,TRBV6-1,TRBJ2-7,CASQDSYEQYF,TGTGCCAGCCAGGACAGCTACGAGCAGTACTTC
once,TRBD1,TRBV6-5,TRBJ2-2,CASSYSGQGTTGELFF,TGTGCCAGCAGTTACTCCGGACAGGGGACGACTGGGGAGCTGTTTTTT
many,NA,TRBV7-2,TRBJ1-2,CASSLALRGNYGYTF,TGTGCCAGCAGCTTAGCACTCCGCGGGAACTATGGCTACACCTTC
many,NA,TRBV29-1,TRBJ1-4,CSVERGRGEKLFF,TGCAGCGTTGAACGCGGAAGGGGTGAAAAACTGTTTTTT
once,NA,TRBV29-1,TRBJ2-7,CSLPGGGEQYF,TGCAGCCTCCCAGGAGGGGGCGAGCAGTACTTC
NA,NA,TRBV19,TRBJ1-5,CASSMVGGRSFSNQPQHF,TGTGCCAGTAGTATGGTGGGGGGGCGGTCATTTAGCAATCAGCCCCAGCATTTT
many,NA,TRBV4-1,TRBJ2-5,CASSQVRASETQYF,TGCGCCAGCAGCCAAGTTAGGGCGTCGGAGACCCAGTACTTC
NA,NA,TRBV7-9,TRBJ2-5,CASSSGPPGELGETQYF,TGTGCCAGCAGCTCCGGTCCTCCCGGGGAGCTGGGAGAGACCCAGTACTTC
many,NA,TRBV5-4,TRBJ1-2,CASSFTGGGYTF,TGTGCCAGCAGCTTCACCGGTGGTGGCTACACCTTC
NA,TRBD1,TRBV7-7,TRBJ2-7,CASSRGQGIPYEQYF,TGTGCTAGCAGCCGGGGACAGGGAATTCCCTACGAGCAGTACTTC
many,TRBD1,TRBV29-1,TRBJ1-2,CSVELFPDREYGYTF,TGCAGCGTTGAATTGTTTCCGGACAGGGAGTATGGCTACACCTTC
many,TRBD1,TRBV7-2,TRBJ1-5,CASSLRDRGQPQHF,TGTGCCAGCAGCTTAAGGGACAGGGGTCAGCCCCAGCATTTT
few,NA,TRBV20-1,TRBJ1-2,CSPGVGYTF,TGCAGCCCCGGTGTTGGCTACACCTTC
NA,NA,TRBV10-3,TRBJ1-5,CAISRQVNQPQHF,TGTGCCATCAGTAGACAAGTAAATCAGCCCCAGCATTTT
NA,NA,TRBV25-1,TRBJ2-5,CAREGRGHGETQYF,TGTGCCAGGGAGGGTAGAGGGCATGGAGAGACCCAGTACTTC
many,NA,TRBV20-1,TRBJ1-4,CSANVPRALRGDEKLFF,TGCAGTGCCAACGTACCCCGTGCCTTGAGAGGGGATGAAAAACTGTTTTTT
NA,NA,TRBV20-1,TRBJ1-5,CSASWVSNQPQHF,TGCAGTGCGAGCTGGGTTAGCAATCAGCCCCAGCATTTT
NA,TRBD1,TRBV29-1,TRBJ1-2,CSVPRTGKGGYTF,TGCAGCGTGCCCCGGACAGGGAAGGGTGGCTACACCTTC
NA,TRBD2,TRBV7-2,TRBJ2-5,CATAQTSGQETQYF,TGTGCCACCGCCCAGACTAGCGGCCAAGAGACCCAGTACTTC
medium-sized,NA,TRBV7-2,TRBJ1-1,CASSLMGNTEAFF,TGTGCCAGCAGCTTAATGGGGAACACTGAAGCTTTCTTT
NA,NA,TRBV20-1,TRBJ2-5,CSARAPVQETQYF,TGCAGTGCTAGGGCGCCCGTTCAAGAGACCCAGTACTTC
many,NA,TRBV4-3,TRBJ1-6,CASSPTVSGPNSPLHF,TGCGCCAGCAGCCCTACTGTTTCGGGCCCTAATTCACCCCTCCACTTT
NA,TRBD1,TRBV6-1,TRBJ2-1,CASSPQGAGDNEQFF,TGTGCCAGCAGCCCCCAGGGGGCAGGGGACAATGAGCAGTTCTTC
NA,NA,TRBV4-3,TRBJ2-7,CASSHAIRGAAYEQYF,TGCGCCAGCAGCCACGCGATACGGGGAGCTGCCTACGAGCAGTACTTC
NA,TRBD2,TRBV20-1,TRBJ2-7,CSAVPSGVYEQYF,TGCAGTGCTGTCCCTAGCGGGGTCTACGAGCAGTACTTC
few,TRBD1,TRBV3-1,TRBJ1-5,CASSLQQGTDQPQHF,TGTGCCAGCAGCCTACAACAGGGGACGGATCAGCCCCAGCATTTT
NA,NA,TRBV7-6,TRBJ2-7,CASRAVRDGSSYEQYF,TGTGCCAGCAGGGCCGTGCGGGACGGATCCTCCTACGAGCAGTACTTC
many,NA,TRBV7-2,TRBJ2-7,CAIQSGPRSYEQYF,TGTGCCATCCAGAGCGGGCCCCGCTCCTACGAGCAGTACTTC
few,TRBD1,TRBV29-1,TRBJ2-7,CSVSIRDRGWEQYF,TGCAGCGTTAGCATCCGGGACAGGGGGTGGGAGCAGTACTTC
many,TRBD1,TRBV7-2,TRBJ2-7,CASSLVYRGGEQYF,TGTGCCAGCAGCTTAGTATACAGGGGTGGGGAGCAGTACTTC
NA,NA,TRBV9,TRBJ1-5,CASSPAGLGGGYQPQHF,TGTGCCAGCTCACCGGCAGGGCTTGGGGGGGGATATCAGCCCCAGCATTTT
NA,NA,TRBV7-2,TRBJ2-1,CASIPGSYNEQFF,TGTGCCAGCATCCCGGGTTCCTACAATGAGCAGTTCTTC
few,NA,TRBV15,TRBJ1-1,CATSRDLGSNTEAFF,TGTGCCACCAGCAGAGATCTGGGGTCGAACACTGAAGCTTTCTTT
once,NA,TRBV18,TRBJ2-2,CASSPRERGELFF,TGTGCCAGCTCACCACGGGAACGCGGGGAGCTGTTTTTT
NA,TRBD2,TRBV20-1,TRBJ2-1,CSARVNSGMNEQFF,TGCAGTGCTAGAGTAAATAGCGGGATGAATGAGCAGTTCTTC
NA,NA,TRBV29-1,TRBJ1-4,CSVERQGVVGNCFF,NA
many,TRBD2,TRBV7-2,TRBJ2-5,CASSLAGAGDQYF,TGTGCCAGCAGCTTAGCCGGGGCGGGAGACCAGTACTTC
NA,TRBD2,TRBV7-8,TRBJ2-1,CASSTLAGAHEQFF,TGTGCCAGCAGCACACTAGCGGGCGCCCATGAGCAGTTCTTC
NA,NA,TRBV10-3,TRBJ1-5,CAIKDSSPPQGAYQPQHF,TGTGCCATCAAGGACAGCAGTCCCCCCCAGGGCGCATATCAGCCCCAGCATTTT
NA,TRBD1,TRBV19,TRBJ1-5,CASGDRARQPQHF,TGTGCCAGTGGGGACAGGGCCAGACAGCCCCAGCATTTT
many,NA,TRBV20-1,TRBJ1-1,CSARDKSKTFF,TGCAGTGCTAGAGATAAGTCCAAGACTTTCTTT
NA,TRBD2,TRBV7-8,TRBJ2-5,CASRPAGLVETQYF,TGTGCCAGCAGACCAGCGGGGCTCGTCGAGACCCAGTACTTC
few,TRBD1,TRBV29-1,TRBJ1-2,CSVATRQGSRGYTF,TGCAGCGTTGCGACTAGACAGGGTAGTCGTGGCTACACCTTC
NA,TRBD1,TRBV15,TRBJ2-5,CATSPRQGSETQYF,TGTGCCACCAGCCCACGACAGGGCAGTGAGACCCAGTACTTC
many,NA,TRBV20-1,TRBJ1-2,CSAKRQVDGYTF,TGCAGTGCTAAGAGACAGGTAGATGGCTACACCTTC